These 20 T cell receptor beta chains share one sample of origin, sequenced in a study of blood T cell repertoires in COVID-19. TCRdb keeps only in-frame clones here, not all; method: immunoSEQ multiplex PCR. The repertoire holds 300,000 to 450,000 clones, roughly 85% seen once, with roughly 3.6% in the top ten. What was sequenced was peripheral blood. These TCRs come from a woman between 18 and 29 years old with acute or convalescent COVID-19.

This chain uses TRBV9 with TRBJ1-6, with D hard to call. From germline, CDR1 is SGDLS and CDR2 YYNGEE. V was pared by 0 bases and J by 8 bases, with 9 bases between. The CDR3 is 14 residues long. For the CDR3, the DNA is TGTGCCAGCAGCGTAGCGGGAATTGATTCACCCCTCCACTTT. It is translated as CASSVAGIDSPLHF.

This sequence joins TRBV11-2 and TRBJ1-4; no definite D call. This CDR3 spans 16 amino acids. Trimming pared 4 bases from V and 8 bases from J, leaving 20 bases between. Germline loops: CDR1 SGHAT, CDR2 FQNNGV. The CDR3 loop is CASSSEDGVWREKLFF. CDR3 sequence (DNA): TGTGCCAGCAGCTCGGAAGATGGGGTTTGGAGGGAAAAACTGTTTTTT. The full variable domain, completed using reference TRBV11-2 and TRBJ1-4, is EAGVAQSPRYKIIEKRQSVAFWCNPISGHATLYWYQQILGQGPKLLIQFQNNGVVDDSQLPKDRFSAERLKGVDSTLKIQPAKLEDSAVYLCASSSEDGVWREKLFFGSGTQLSVL.

The V gene is TRBV11-2, the J gene TRBJ2-1; 7 nucleotides agree with TRBD2. CDR1 SGHAT and CDR2 FQNNGV come from the germline V gene. This CDR3 has 15 amino acids. V lost 1 base and J lost 5; bases outside the gene matches: 5. This chain's CDR3 is CASSLAGGTNNEQFF. CDR3 nucleotides: TGTGCCAGCAGCTTAGCCGGGGGGACTAACAATGAGCAGTTCTTC. The full variable domain, completed using reference TRBV11-2 and TRBJ2-1, is EAGVAQSPRYKIIEKRQSVAFWCNPISGHATLYWYQQILGQGPKLLIQFQNNGVVDDSQLPKDRFSAERLKGVDSTLKIQPAKLEDSAVYLCASSLAGGTNNEQFFGPGTRLTVL.

This clone occurred once. The chain employs TRBV29-1 and TRBJ2-7, with 11 bases identical to TRBD2. CDR1 SQVTM and CDR2 ANQGSEA come from the germline V gene. This CDR3 is built from 9 residues. This CDR3 is CSGKLAGAV. As DNA, the CDR3 is TGCAGCGGAAAACTAGCGGGAGCAGTC.

This CDR3 reads CASNPGGATQYF. The CDR3, as DNA: TGTGCCAGCAATCCCGGCGGCGCGACCCAGTACTTC. The chain joins TRBV2 to TRBJ2-5; unclear D gene. Trimming shortened V by 7 bases and J by 7 bases, and 13 bases separated the two germline ends. The CDR3 is made up of 12 amino acids. The germline CDR1 and CDR2 sequences are SNHLY and FYNNEI.

This clone was detected only once. The V call is TRBV5-1, the J call TRBJ1-4; 9 bases match TRBD1. V dropped 4 bases and J dropped 8; count of bases not matched to a gene: 6. This CDR3 is built from 14 residues. Germline CDR1 and CDR2: SGHRS and YFSETQ. CDR3 sequence reads: CASSRDRGSEKLFF. Written as DNA, the CDR3 is TGCGCCAGCAGCCGTGACAGGGGGAGCGAAAAACTGTTTTTT.

The rearrangement uses TRBV19 and TRBJ2-1; 10 nucleotides align to TRBD1. CDR1 is LNHDA, CDR2 SQIVND, per germline (reference sequence). This CDR3 has 18 amino acids. The J segment lost 0 bases and the V segment lost 5 bases, leaving 10 bases of the junction unmatched. CDR3 residues: CASSGVGTGALSYNEQFF. The CDR3 nucleotides are TGTGCCAGTAGTGGAGTCGGGACAGGGGCCCTCTCCTACAATGAGCAGTTCTTC.

V usage is TRBV2 and J usage is TRBJ2-5; TRBD2 agrees at 11 bases. The CDR3 covers 15 residues. Looked up from germline, CDR1 is SNHLY and CDR2 is FYNNEI. J was trimmed by 5 bases and V by 7 bases; bases with no gene match: 9. CDR3 DNA: TGTGCCAGCACGTCTAGCGGGGGGTTACGGGAGACCCAGTACTTC. This sequence encodes CASTSSGGLRETQYF.

The V and J genes are TRBV24-1 and TRBJ2-3, with a weak D call TRBD1 (5 bases). The length of the CDR3 is 15 residues. Germline loops: CDR1 KGHDR, CDR2 SFDVKD. V lost 6 bases and J 0 bases, leaving 12 bases between the germline ends. The CDR3 DNA follows: TGTGCCACCAGTTCTAGGGGATCTAGCACAGATACGCAGTATTTT. It codes for CATSSRGSSTDTQYF.

The genes are TRBV21-1 and TRBJ1-2; TRBD1 is taken as the D call from the table, unchecked against the DNA. TRBV21-1 is an annotated pseudogene. This CDR3 contains 14 residues. CDR3 nucleotide sequence: TGTGCCAGCAGCAAGGGCGGACAGGGGGACGGCTACACCTTC. Protein product: CASSKGGQGDGYTF.

The V call is TRBV5-1, the J call TRBJ1-4; 8 nucleotides agree with TRBD1. V was pared by 7 bases and J by 8 bases, with 10 bases of the junction left unmatched. The CDR3 extends over 14 amino acids. Germline CDR1 is SGHRS and CDR2 is YFSETQ. The CDR3 bases are TGCGCCAGCGGAAAACAGGGGGAAGGCGAAAAACTGTTTTTT. Translating it yields CASGKQGEGEKLFF.

This clone was seen a few times. This chain uses TRBV7-8 with TRBJ1-1; D is unresolved. CDR3 length equals 15 residues. CDR1 is SGHVS and CDR2 is FQNEAQ in the germline V gene. V lost 1 base to trimming and J lost 3 bases, with 12 bases between them. CDR3 nucleotides: TGTGCCAGCAGCTTAGAAGGCAGGTCCTACACTGAAGCTTTCTTT. It is translated as CASSLEGRSYTEAFF.

The rearrangement joins TRBV27 to TRBJ1-2; weak D call: TRBD1 (5 bases). From germline, CDR1 is MNHEY and CDR2 SMNVEV (reference sequence). V lost 8 bases and J lost 4, with 11 bases in between. The CDR3 extends over 12 amino acids. The CDR3 here is CASGIDSYGYTF. CDR3 in DNA: TGTGCCAGCGGAATCGACAGCTATGGCTACACCTTC.

V is TRBV4-2 and J is TRBJ2-3; 8 bases map to TRBD2. Unmatched junction bases numbered 5, after V lost 0 bases and J lost 3 bases. CDR1 LGHNA and CDR2 YNFKEQ come from the germline V gene. The CDR3 consists of 16 residues. As DNA, the CDR3 is TGTGCCAGCAGCCAAGATCGTCCTAGCGGGACAGATACGCAGTATTTT. It translates to CASSQDRPSGTDTQYF.

V is TRBV11-2 and J is TRBJ2-7; D might be TRBD1 (6 bases). Germline V gene lookup returns CDR1 SGHAT and CDR2 FQNNGV. The CDR3 loop spans 16 amino acids. With 1 base removed from V and 1 base from J, the gap between germline ends came to 14 bases. CDR3 loop: CASSLVYARGSYEQYF. DNA of the CDR3: TGTGCCAGCAGCTTAGTTTATGCCAGGGGTTCCTACGAGCAGTACTTC.

The chain employs TRBV3-1 (or the pseudogene TRBV3-2) and TRBJ1-1, with D maybe TRBD1 (6 bases). This CDR3 comprises 15 residues. V was cut by 4 bases and J by 6 bases, with 18 bases left in between. Germline V gene sequence: CDR1 LGHDT, CDR2 YNNKEL (reference sequence). CDR3 DNA: TGTGCCAGCAGCCCCCAGGGGAGGGGACCGCCTGAAGCTTTCTTT. Its protein is CASSPQGRGPPEAFF.

The rearrangement joins TRBV12-3 or TRBV12-4 to TRBJ1-1, with D possibly TRBD1 on 5 matching bases. V lost 5 bases and J 4 bases, leaving 8 bases between the germline ends. The length of the CDR3 is 12 residues. CDR3 loop: CASSTRVTEAFF. CDR3 nucleotide sequence: TGTGCCAGCAGTACCAGGGTCACTGAAGCTTTCTTT.

This clone showed up just once. The chain is built from TRBV29-1 and TRBJ2-7; D is undetermined. CDR3 size: 14 residues. Germline V gene data show CDR1 as SQVTM and CDR2 as ANQGSEA. Trimming took off 4 bases at V and 0 bases at J, with 13 bases between the two ends. The CDR3 is CSVAARGASYEQYF. CDR3 sequence (DNA): TGCAGCGTTGCTGCACGTGGAGCCTCCTACGAGCAGTACTTC.

V and J are TRBV6-1 and TRBJ1-1; D is undetermined. V was shortened by 1 base and J by 7 bases, with 7 bases between the two germline ends. Germline-derived CDR1 and CDR2 are MNHNS and SASEGT. There are 12 residues in the CDR3. This CDR3 is CASSEGYSEAFF. Written as DNA, the CDR3 is TGTGCCAGCAGTGAAGGATACAGTGAAGCTTTCTTT.

The gene calls are TRBV6-5 and TRBJ1-2; no clear D gene. Between the trimmed V and J ends, which lost 0 bases and 8 bases, there was a span of 16 bases. CDR3 size: 15 residues. Looked up from germline, CDR1 is MNHEY and CDR2 is SVGAGI. CDR3 sequence (DNA): TGTGCCAGCAGTTACTCGAAATTCGGAAGAGGGGGCTACACCTTC. Translated: CASSYSKFGRGGYTF.